What follows are 14 T cell receptor beta chains derived from one specimen sequenced in a study of blood T cell repertoires in COVID-19. Assay: immunoSEQ multiplex PCR; the TCRdb copy retains only in-frame clones and omits some. The sample consists of approximately 170,000 clones, approximately 85% of them appearing once. The material sequenced was peripheral blood. All receptors derive from a man aged 60 to 75 who had recovered from COVID-19.

V is TRBV5-1 and J is TRBJ1-1; weak D call: TRBD1 (5 bases). Per germline, CDR1 SGHRS and CDR2 YFSETQ. With 2 bases removed from V and 5 bases from J, the gap between germline ends came to 16 bases. This CDR3 spans 15 amino acids. In DNA, the CDR3 is TGCGCCAGCAGCTTTGGGGCAGGGTCGAGTACTGAAGCTTTCTTT. Amino acid sequence: CASSFGAGSSTEAFF. The full variable domain, completed using reference TRBV5-1 and TRBJ1-1, is KAGVTQTPRYLIKTRGQQVTLSCSPISGHRSVSWYQQTPGQGLQFLFEYFSETQRNKGNFPGRFSGRQFSNSRSEMNVSTLELGDSALYLCASSFGAGSSTEAFFGQGTRLTVV.

This clone was counted a single time. CDR3 bases: TGTGCCAGCAGTCTTACAGACACTGAAGCTTTCTTT. This translates into CASSLTDTEAFF. This chain joins TRBV9 and TRBJ1-1, with D unclear. The CDR3 runs 12 residues. Germline CDR1 reads SGDLS; CDR2 reads YYNGEE. V gave up 5 bases and J gave up 3 bases, with 8 bases separating them.

CDR3 loop: CASSYPQRGLTGELFF. Here the CDR3 DNA reads TGTGCCAGCAGTTACCCTCAGCGGGGATTGACCGGGGAGCTGTTTTTT. The J gene is TRBJ2-2, the V gene TRBV6-2 or TRBV6-3; TRBD2 matches 7 bases. J gave up 5 bases and V 2 bases, and 8 bases lay outside the gene matches. This CDR3 is built from 16 residues. Germline V lookup: CDR1 MNHEY, CDR2 SVGEGT.

The chain carries TRBV19 and TRBJ1-6, with D tentatively TRBD1 (6 bases). The V gene lost 4 bases and the J gene lost 7 bases, with 11 bases spanning the gap. In germline, CDR1 is LNHDA, CDR2 SQIVND (reference sequence). The CDR3 loop spans 14 amino acids. In DNA, the CDR3 is TGTGCCAGTAGTACCACAGGGTTAAATTCACCCCTCCACTTT. It translates to CASSTTGLNSPLHF.

This clone appeared once. This chain connects TRBV5-6 to TRBJ2-3; possible D gene TRBD1, 5 bases. Germline V gives CDR1 SGHDT, CDR2 YYEEEE. The CDR3 runs 14 residues. Trimming cost V 6 bases and J 0 bases, with 11 bases left between them. The CDR3: CASTTQGSTDTQYF. DNA for the CDR3: TGTGCCAGCACCACCCAGGGCAGCACAGATACGCAGTATTTT.

The genes are TRBV19 and TRBJ1-4; 9 bases are a match to TRBD1. Germline assignment: CDR1 LNHDA and CDR2 SQIVND (reference sequence). The J segment lost 6 bases and the V segment lost 5 bases, leaving 10 bases of the junction unmatched. This CDR3 has 16 amino acids. The CDR3 sequence: CASSGPQGAGDEKLFF. The CDR3 DNA sequence: TGTGCCAGTAGTGGCCCACAGGGGGCGGGAGATGAAAAACTGTTTTTT.

The chain combines TRBV28 with TRBJ1-2, with D unresolved. CDR3 length: 12 amino acids. Deletions cut 7 bases from V and 1 base from J, with 7 bases between. From germline, CDR1 is MDHEN and CDR2 SYDVKM. DNA for the CDR3: TGTGCCAGCATGGGCCTTAACTATGGCTACACCTTC. Translated: CASMGLNYGYTF.

The genes are TRBV2 and TRBJ1-6; D is possibly TRBD1 (6 bases). Per the germline V gene, CDR1 is SNHLY and CDR2 is FYNNEI. The CDR3 is made up of 17 amino acids. Trimming shortened V by 9 bases and J by 7 bases, and 25 bases separated the two germline ends. CDR3 protein: CASPPNRDTYLNSPLHF. CDR3 nucleotide sequence: TGTGCCAGTCCCCCCAACCGGGACACATATCTCAATTCACCCCTCCACTTT.

The rearrangement links TRBV5-4 to TRBJ1-6; the match to TRBD1 covers 9 bases. V trimming: 10 bases; J trimming: 5 bases; junction bases outside the gene matches: 10. The CDR3 runs 15 residues. CDR1 and CDR2 (germline): SGHNT, YYREEE (reference sequence). DNA of the CDR3: TGTGCCGGCCACCGGGACAGGGCCAATAATTCACCCCTCCACTTT. Encoded protein: CAGHRDRANNSPLHF.

The chain couples TRBV12-3 or TRBV12-4 to TRBJ2-7; D is unclear. The CDR3 totals 12 residues. V was shortened by 2 bases and J by 6 bases, with 8 bases between the two germline ends. The CDR3 spells CASSLLPGEQYF. The DNA for the CDR3 is TGTGCCAGCAGTTTATTGCCGGGCGAGCAGTACTTC.

The chain links TRBV6-6 to TRBJ1-1, with 9 bases identical to TRBD1. The CDR3 is 15 amino acids. CDR1 is MNHNY and CDR2 is SVGAGI in the germline V gene (reference sequence). V lost 8 bases and J lost 2; bases outside the gene matches: 9. This chain's CDR3 is CASLYRGQGNTEAFF. CDR3 bases: TGTGCCAGCCTCTACAGGGGACAGGGCAACACTGAAGCTTTCTTT.

V is TRBV5-6 and J is TRBJ2-5; 7 positions agree with TRBD1. The length of the CDR3 is 14 residues. The germline CDR1 and CDR2 sequences are SGHDT and YYEEEE. With V trimmed by 0 bases and J by 7 bases, 6 bases remained unmatched. In DNA, the CDR3 is TGTGCCAGCAGCTTGGGCAGGGGGAGATGGACCCAGTACTTC. Amino acid sequence: CASSLGRGRWTQYF. Looking up the rest from reference TRBV5-6 and TRBJ2-5 gives the full variable domain: DAGVTQSPTHLIKTRGQQVTLRCSPKSGHDTVSWYQQALGQGPQFIFQYYEEEERQRGNFPDRFSGHQFPNYSSELNVNALLLGDSALYLCASSLGRGRWTQYFGPGTRLLVL.

The chain joins TRBV9 to TRBJ2-7, with 10 bases that match TRBD2. V trimming: 2 bases; J trimming: 6 bases; junction bases outside the gene matches: 8. CDR1 is SGDLS, CDR2 YYNGEE, per germline. The length of the CDR3 is 15 residues. The CDR3 region has the DNA TGTGCCAGCAGCGTGGCCAGCGGGGGGGCTTTCGAGCAGTACTTC. It codes for CASSVASGGAFEQYF.

The CDR3 coding sequence is TGCGCCAGCAGCATACAGGGGTCTGGCACAGATACGCAGTATTTT. It translates to CASSIQGSGTDTQYF. The chain combines TRBV5-1 with TRBJ2-3, with 7 bases aligning to TRBD1. With V trimmed by 4 bases and J by 1 base, 6 bases remained unmatched. The CDR3 consists of 15 residues. Germline V lookup: CDR1 SGHRS, CDR2 YFSETQ.